The 6 T cell receptor beta chains given below trace back to one sample, sequenced in a study of blood T cell repertoires in COVID-19 (dated by TCRdb to 2018 to 2021). Library preparation employed the immunoSEQ multiplex PCR assay. Sourced from immuneACCESS, this table was stored by TCRdb with only in-frame sequences that have V and J called. A share of the clones is absent; for the studies checked, an unresolved V gene accounts for under half, and the remainder has no known explanation. The sample records about 99,000 clones, around 84% of which are singletons. Of the sample, roughly 13% falls within the top ten clones. The sample was peripheral blood. The receptors come from a woman aged 55 to 70 in a cohort sampled during active or convalescent COVID-19.

The rearrangement links TRBV5-5 to TRBJ2-2; D might be TRBD1 (5 bases). The germline V and J ends were trimmed by 1 base and 0 bases, with 10 bases remaining between them. This CDR3 has 16 residues. The germline gives CDR1 SGHKS, CDR2 YYEKEE (reference sequence). The DNA of the CDR3 is TGTGCCAGCAGCTTGTTCCAGGGTCCGAACACCGGGGAGCTGTTTTTT. It encodes CASSLFQGPNTGELFF.

This chain uses TRBV10-3 with TRBJ2-1; tentatively, D is TRBD1 (6 bases). Trimming cost V 10 bases and J 7 bases, with 20 bases left between them. In germline, CDR1 is ENHRY, CDR2 SYGVKD. The CDR3 loop spans 14 amino acids. The CDR3 protein is CATRAQGSRNEQFF. The DNA for the CDR3 is TGTGCCACCAGAGCCCAGGGGAGTAGGAATGAGCAGTTCTTC.

This chain connects TRBV29-1 to TRBJ1-3, with a weak D call TRBD1 (6 bases). Trimming cost V 0 bases and J 0 bases, with 9 bases left between them. Germline V gene sequence: CDR1 SQVTM, CDR2 ANQGSEA. The CDR3 is 15 residues long. CDR3: CSVEDAGVSGNTIYF. The DNA for the CDR3 is TGCAGCGTTGAAGACGCAGGGGTCTCTGGAAACACCATATATTTT.

CDR3 protein: CASSSKFGSYEQYF. The CDR3, as DNA: TGTGCCAGCAGTAGTAAGTTCGGGTCCTACGAGCAGTACTTC. The rearrangement joins TRBV28 to TRBJ2-7, with no clear D. Germline lookup yields CDR1 MDHEN and CDR2 SYDVKM. CDR3 length: 14 residues. Between the trimmed V and J ends, which lost 5 bases and 1 base, there was a span of 12 bases.

Turning to this clone: This sample also contains other DNA sequences that code for the same CDR3. The chain has TRBV10-3 and TRBJ1-5; possibly TRBD1 for D (5 bases). Germline V CDR1 and CDR2: ENHRY, SYGVKD. The length of the CDR3 is 13 residues. Between the trimmed V and J ends, which lost 2 bases and 7 bases, there was a span of 9 bases. CDR3 loop: CAISETGNQPQHF. In DNA form, the CDR3 reads TGTGCCATCAGTGAGACAGGAAACCAGCCCCAGCATTTT.

The chain uses TRBV5-4 and TRBJ2-3; 12 bases align to TRBD2. The CDR3 covers 16 residues. Looked up from germline, CDR1 is SGHNT and CDR2 is YYREEE (reference sequence). Losses at the gene ends were 4 bases for V and 3 bases for J; bases not matched to a gene: 6. CDR3 sequence reads: CASSLGLAGMTDTQYF. For the CDR3, the DNA is TGTGCCAGCAGCCTAGGACTAGCGGGAATGACAGATACGCAGTATTTT.